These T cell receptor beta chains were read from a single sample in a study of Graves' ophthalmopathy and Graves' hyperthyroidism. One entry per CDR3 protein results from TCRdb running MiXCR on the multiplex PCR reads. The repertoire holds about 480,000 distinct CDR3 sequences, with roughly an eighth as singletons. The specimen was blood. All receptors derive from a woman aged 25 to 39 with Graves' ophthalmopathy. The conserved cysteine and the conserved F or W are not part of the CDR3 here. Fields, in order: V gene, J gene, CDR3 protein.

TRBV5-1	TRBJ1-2	ASSLVPRGAGYT
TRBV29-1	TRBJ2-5	SVDGPRGETQY
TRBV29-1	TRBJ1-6	SVPRGRRNSYNSPLH
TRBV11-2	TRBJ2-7	ATGTGVIEQY
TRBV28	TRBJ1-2	ASSFRPGYDGYT
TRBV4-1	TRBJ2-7	ASSQEQFAPYEQY
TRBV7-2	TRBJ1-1	ASSGPDRGNTEAF
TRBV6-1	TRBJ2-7	ASSSIDSTHEQY
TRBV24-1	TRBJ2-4	ATSSGSKNIQY
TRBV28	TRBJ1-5	ASSFVQFYQPQH
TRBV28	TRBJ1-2	ASSNQGRYYGYT
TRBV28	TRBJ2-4	ASSLPEDSENIQY
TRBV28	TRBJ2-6	ASSLTRSSGANVLT
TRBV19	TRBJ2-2	ASSSRTDTGELF
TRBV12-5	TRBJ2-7	ASWGPDNYEQY
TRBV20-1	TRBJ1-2	SVYQRDANYGYT
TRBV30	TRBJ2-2	AWRFARDALNTGELF
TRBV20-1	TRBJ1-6	SARDVGSGSPLH
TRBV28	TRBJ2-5	ASSRRGQGETQY
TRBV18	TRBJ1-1	ASSPGRGRLNTEAF
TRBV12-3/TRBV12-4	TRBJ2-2	ASTVTGLPGELF
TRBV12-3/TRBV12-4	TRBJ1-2	ASSLGSRGGGYT
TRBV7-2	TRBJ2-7	ASSISGSLYEQY
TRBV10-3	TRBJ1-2	AISDKRTGPYGYT
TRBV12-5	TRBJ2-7	ASVGARLAGAHEQY
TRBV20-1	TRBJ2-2	SARPTRLDTGELF
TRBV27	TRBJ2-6	ASSRDPSGANVLT
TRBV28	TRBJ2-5	ASSQGKETQY
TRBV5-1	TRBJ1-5	ASSLDVGGGSQH
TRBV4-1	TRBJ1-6	ASSQGTGQSSYNSPLH
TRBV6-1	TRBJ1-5	ASRGGGGQPQH
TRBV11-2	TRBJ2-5	ASALGRVAGGPGETQY
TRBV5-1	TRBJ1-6	ASSLRAGGRDSPLH
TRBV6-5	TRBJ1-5	ASSLQGNSQPQH
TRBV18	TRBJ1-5	ASSQGASSNQPQH
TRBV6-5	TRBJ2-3	ASSYLAGPSTDTQY
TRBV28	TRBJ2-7	ASRLSTVSSYEQY
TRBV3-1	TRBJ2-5	ASSQDLRGHKGTQY
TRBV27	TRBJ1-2	ASSYGRVLNYGYT
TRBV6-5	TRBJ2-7	ASSFGLAGGYEQY
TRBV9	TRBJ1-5	ASSEGQGANQPQH
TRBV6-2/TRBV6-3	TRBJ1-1	ASSYSWTMNTEAF
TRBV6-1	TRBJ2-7	ASSEALHSSYEQY
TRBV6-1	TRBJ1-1	ASSEWGLNTEAF
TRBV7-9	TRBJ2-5	ASSRRVGETQY
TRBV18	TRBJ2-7	ASSPGTFDLGEQD
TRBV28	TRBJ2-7	ASTSDDEQY
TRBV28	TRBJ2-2	ASSASGRRVELF
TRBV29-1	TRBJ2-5	SVTYTGTRGETQY
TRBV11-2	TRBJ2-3	ASSQGLLNTDTQY
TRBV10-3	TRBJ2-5	AISEPLRVETQY
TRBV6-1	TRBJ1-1	ASSEVEGRTEAF
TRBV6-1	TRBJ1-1	ASDRTGAFSTEAF
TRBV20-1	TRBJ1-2	SARDGGGYGYT
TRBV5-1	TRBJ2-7	ASSLGRTGPYEQY
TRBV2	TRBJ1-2	ASSEAPRARYGYT
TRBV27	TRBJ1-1	ASSRSRDRGHTEAF
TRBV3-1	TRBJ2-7	ASSQDVAESYEQY
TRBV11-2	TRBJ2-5	ASSFSLGETQY
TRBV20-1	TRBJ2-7	SARDYGGRFNEQY